These 21 T cell receptor beta chains were all obtained from the same sample, sequenced in a study of breast tumors, draining lymph nodes, adjacent tissues. Samples came from axillary lymph nodes draining the breast cancer. MiXCR, run by TCRdb on the multiplex PCR reads, gives a single entry per CDR3 protein. The data show approximately 200,000 distinct CDR3 sequences, around 29% seen once. Sequencing used axillary lymph node tissue. These receptors all stem from a female donor with breast cancer. Some clones in this sample may be carry-over from other donors' samples.

This clonotype was found once. The rearrangement links TRBV7-8 to TRBJ1-1; the D gene is possibly TRBD1 (6 bases). The germline V gene has CDR1 SGHVS and CDR2 FQNEAQ. The V end was cut by 6 bases, the J end by 4 bases, with 15 bases between. CDR3 size: 14 residues. The CDR3 sequence: CASSYLDRTTEAFF. The CDR3 coding sequence is TGTGCCAGCAGTTACTTAGACAGGACCACTGAAGCTTTCTTT.

This clonotype was seen at least ten times. The chain links TRBV9 to TRBJ2-5, with D tentatively TRBD1 (5 bases). The V end lost 3 bases, the J end lost 3 bases, and 9 bases lay between the germline ends. This CDR3 has 13 residues. Per the germline V gene, CDR1 is SGDLS and CDR2 is YYNGEE. The CDR3 protein is CASSAGIEETQYF. The CDR3 region has the DNA TGTGCCAGCAGCGCAGGGATTGAAGAGACCCAGTACTTC.

Turning to this clonotype: A much larger clone lies a single base off, so this may be a read error. This is likely a read error, given that the CDR3 carries no conserved phenylalanine or tryptophan at its end. The rearrangement links TRBV19 to TRBJ2-1, with TRBD2 matching 7 bases. Germline CDR1 and CDR2: LNHDA and SQIVND (reference sequence). The CDR3 is made up of 16 amino acids. The V and J ends lost 5 bases and 0 bases, in that order; junction bases with no gene match: 7. In DNA, the CDR3 is TGTGCCAGTAGTCCTAGCGGCGCCAGCTCCTACAATGAGCAGTTCTCC. Protein product: CASSPSGASSYNEQFS.

This clonotype was recorded many times. This rearrangement joins TRBV20-1 to TRBJ1-6; D is unclear. The CDR3 extends over 13 amino acids. The germline gives CDR1 DFQATT, CDR2 SNEGSKA (reference sequence). The V gene lost 5 bases and the J gene lost 7 bases, with 12 bases spanning the gap. CDR3 in amino acids: CSAVGPLNSPLHF. The DNA of the CDR3 is TGCAGTGCTGTCGGGCCCCTAAATTCACCCCTCCACTTT.

This clonotype was recorded at least ten times. The chain links TRBV11-2 to TRBJ2-1; D gene uncertain. V shed 7 bases and J shed 0 bases, with 16 bases lying between them. The CDR3 consists of 16 residues. Germline CDR1 SGHAT, CDR2 FQNNGV. The CDR3 loop is CASTPSPLHSYNEQFF. The CDR3 nucleotides read TGTGCCAGCACCCCCTCCCCGCTTCACTCCTACAATGAGCAGTTCTTC. The full variable domain, in which reference TRBV11-2 and TRBJ2-1 provide the parts outside the CDR3, is EAGVAQSPRYKIIEKRQSVAFWCNPISGHATLYWYQQILGQGPKLLIQFQNNGVVDDSQLPKDRFSAERLKGVDSTLKIQPAKLEDSAVYLCASTPSPLHSYNEQFFGPGTRLTVL.

This clonotype was observed at least ten times. The rearrangement uses TRBV7-9 and TRBJ2-1, with 9 bases matching TRBD1. In germline, CDR1 is SEHNR, CDR2 FQNEAQ (reference sequence). V was clipped by 5 bases and J by 5 bases; unmatched bases: 4. The CDR3 length is 14 residues. The CDR3 spells CASSPGQGHNEQFF. CDR3 in DNA: TGTGCCAGCAGCCCGGGACAGGGACACAATGAGCAGTTCTTC. Full variable domain (outside the CDR3, taken from reference TRBV7-9 and TRBJ2-1): DTGVSQNPRHKITKRGQNVTFRCDPISEHNRLYWYRQTLGQGPEFLTYFQNEAQLEKSRLLSDRFSAERPKGSFSTLEIQRTEQGDSAMYLCASSPGQGHNEQFFGPGTRLTVL.

Concerning this clonotype itself: The junction departs from the called germline gene at one end, perhaps through a read error. The gene calls are TRBV19 and TRBJ1-6; no firm D call. The germline CDR1 and CDR2 sequences are LNHDA and SQIVND (reference sequence). The CDR3 sequence is 14 residues long. This CDR3 is CACSIPRSNSPLHF. The CDR3 DNA follows: TGTGCCTGTAGTATACCCAGGAGTAATTCACCCCTCCACTTT.

The table lists this clonotype with many counts. The chain employs TRBV5-8 and TRBJ2-3, with 7 bases aligning to TRBD2. The length of the CDR3 is 14 residues. V dropped 7 bases and J dropped 3; count of bases not matched to a gene: 8. CDR1 is SGHTS and CDR2 is YDEGEE in the germline V gene. CDR3: CASLLGLPTDTQYF. CDR3 in DNA: TGTGCCAGCCTCCTGGGACTACCTACAGATACGCAGTATTTT.

This clonotype was seen many times. The rearrangement links TRBV28 to TRBJ1-6; D is perhaps TRBD1 (6 bases). CDR1 and CDR2 from the germline V gene are MDHEN and SYDVKM. Trimming stripped 5 bases from V and 10 bases from J, with 15 bases between. CDR3 length: 14 amino acids. The CDR3 nucleotides are TGTGCCAGCAGTACCAACCTAGGGGGGTCACCCCTCCACTTT. Its translation is CASSTNLGGSPLHF.

V usage is TRBV6-1 and J usage is TRBJ1-2; 7 bases line up with TRBD1. This CDR3 is built from 15 residues. V trimming: 5 bases; J trimming: 3 bases; junction bases outside the gene matches: 9. The germline V gene has CDR1 MNHNS and CDR2 SASEGT. The CDR3 DNA sequence: TGTGCCAGCAGTAACAGACAGGGAACAGACTATGGCTACACCTTC. Its protein is CASSNRQGTDYGYTF.

This clonotype was counted a few times. The chain is built from TRBV28 and TRBJ1-5; D is uncertain. The CDR3 contains 15 residues. Trimming took off 0 bases at V and 4 bases at J, with 10 bases between the two ends. Germline values: CDR1 MDHEN, CDR2 SYDVKM. CDR3 region: CASSLWPPTNQPQHF. CDR3 coding DNA: TGTGCCAGCAGTTTATGGCCCCCGACGAATCAGCCCCAGCATTTT.

This chain uses TRBV10-3 with TRBJ1-1, with D hard to call. There are 13 residues in the CDR3. CDR1 is ENHRY and CDR2 is SYGVKD in the germline V gene. The V and J ends lost 11 bases and 0 bases respectively, with 13 bases between them. The CDR3 sequence: CAAMPALNTEAFF. The CDR3 DNA reads TGTGCCGCCATGCCAGCATTGAACACTGAAGCTTTCTTT.

This clonotype was counted at least ten times. The chain recombines TRBV19 with TRBJ1-3; D gene ambiguous. V was trimmed by 3 bases and J by 0 bases, leaving 9 bases between them. Germline V gene sequence: CDR1 LNHDA, CDR2 SQIVND (reference sequence). CDR3 length equals 15 residues. CDR3 DNA: TGTGCCAGTAGTATCGACTTGACCTCTGGAAACACCATATATTTT. It codes for CASSIDLTSGNTIYF.

For the CDR3, the DNA is TGTGCCAGCAGCCACACCGCTCGGGGAACCGGGGAGCTGTTTTTT. Protein: CASSHTARGTGELFF. This chain uses TRBV3-1 with TRBJ2-2; perhaps TRBD2 as D (5 bases). The CDR3 sequence is 15 residues long. Trimming stripped 3 bases from V and 5 bases from J, with 13 bases between. Germline-derived CDR1 and CDR2 are LGHDT and YNNKEL (reference sequence).

This clonotype appeared many times. The V gene is TRBV6-1, the J gene TRBJ2-3; D call uncertain. Germline lookup yields CDR1 MNHNS and CDR2 SASEGT. The CDR3 is 14 residues long. The ends were cut back, 0 bases at V and 5 bases at J, with 9 bases in the middle. This CDR3 reads CASSEARLGDTQYF. The CDR3 DNA follows: TGTGCCAGCAGTGAAGCGCGTTTGGGAGATACGCAGTATTTT.

Ten or more counts support this clonotype. V is TRBV3-1 and J is TRBJ2-5; no definite D call. Germline CDR1 reads LGHDT; CDR2 reads YNNKEL (reference sequence). The CDR3 extends over 15 amino acids. The V and J ends lost 1 base and 2 bases respectively, with 11 bases between them. CDR3 loop: CASSQGVAEQETQYF. CDR3 in DNA: TGTGCCAGCAGCCAAGGGGTCGCGGAGCAAGAGACCCAGTACTTC.

J is TRBJ1-1 and V is TRBV9, with D maybe TRBD1 (6 bases). Germline V gene sequence: CDR1 SGDLS, CDR2 YYNGEE. The CDR3 spans 15 residues. Trimming cost V 8 bases and J 0 bases, with 17 bases left between them. The CDR3 protein is CASSATGNMNTEAFF. CDR3 DNA sequence: TGTGCCAGTTCCGCCACAGGGAACATGAACACTGAAGCTTTCTTT.

This clonotype was observed at least ten times. V gene TRBV2 combines with J gene TRBJ2-3; 11 bases are a match to TRBD1. CDR3 length: 17 residues. Germline V lookup: CDR1 SNHLY, CDR2 FYNNEI. The ends lost 1 base at V and 0 bases at J; junction bases unmatched: 3. CDR3 DNA sequence: TGTGCCAGCAGTGAAGGGACAGGGGGCGGTAGCACAGATACGCAGTATTTT. This translates into CASSEGTGGGSTDTQYF.

This clonotype was seen repeatedly, ten times or more. This chain uses TRBV11-3 with TRBJ2-3; maybe TRBD2 (6 bases). The germline gives CDR1 SGHNT, CDR2 YENEEA. V gave up 5 bases and J gave up 5 bases, with 11 bases separating them. The CDR3 has 13 amino acids. The CDR3 nucleotides are TGTGCCAGCAGCCCTGGAGGGAGAGATACGCAGTATTTT. This gives the protein CASSPGGRDTQYF.

This clonotype was seen at least ten times. This chain joins TRBV11-2 and TRBJ2-7; the D is unclear. Germline CDR1 reads SGHAT; CDR2 reads FQNNGV. Trimming pared 0 bases from V and 2 bases from J, leaving 8 bases between. This CDR3 has 14 amino acids. CDR3 nucleotide sequence: TGTGCCAGCAGCTTAGAAACGGCCACCTACGAGCAGTACTTC. Translation gives CASSLETATYEQYF.

This clonotype was seen a handful of times. This could be a read error, since a much larger clone is one nucleotide away. This rearrangement joins TRBV7-8 to TRBJ2-7; D ambiguous. V gave up 0 bases and J gave up 7 bases, with 10 bases separating them. CDR1 SGHVS and CDR2 FQNEAQ come from the germline V gene. CDR3 size: 13 residues. The CDR3 sequence is CASSLARTGEQYF. The CDR3 region has the DNA TGTGCCAGCAGCTTAGCCCGGACGGGTGAGCAGTACTTC.